This T cell receptor beta chain was sequenced in a study of OX40 agonist ivuxolimab in advanced cancers. Study summary: Prior anti-PD-1, anti-PD-L1 or anti-CTLA-4 therapy was allowed; approximately 41% had some. Points from the study as a whole: With doses of 0.1-3.0 mg/kg, partial responders showed among the lowest clonal expansion.

This table comes from immunoSEQ multiplex PCR, and its TCRdb copy is limited to in-frame clones, with some not included. The sample shows some 65,000 clones, approximately 86% of them seen only once. About this clone itself: Its antigen is still unknown.

Germline CDR1 reads MNHEY; CDR2 reads SVGAGI. The CDR3 is made up of 16 amino acids. Trimming shortened V by 5 bases and J by 3 bases, and 16 bases separated the two germline ends. The receptor was derived from an adult with an advanced solid tumor such as melanoma, head and neck, liver or kidney cancer. V and J are TRBV6-5 and TRBJ2-2, with TRBD1 as a possible D gene (6 bases). The sequenced sample was CD4+ or CD8+ T cells sorted from blood, obtained in a trial of the OX40 agonist ivuxolimab. The CDR3: CASSNYGRGYTGELFF. The DNA for the CDR3 is TGTGCCAGCAGTAACTACGGCAGGGGATACACCGGGGAGCTGTTTTTT.